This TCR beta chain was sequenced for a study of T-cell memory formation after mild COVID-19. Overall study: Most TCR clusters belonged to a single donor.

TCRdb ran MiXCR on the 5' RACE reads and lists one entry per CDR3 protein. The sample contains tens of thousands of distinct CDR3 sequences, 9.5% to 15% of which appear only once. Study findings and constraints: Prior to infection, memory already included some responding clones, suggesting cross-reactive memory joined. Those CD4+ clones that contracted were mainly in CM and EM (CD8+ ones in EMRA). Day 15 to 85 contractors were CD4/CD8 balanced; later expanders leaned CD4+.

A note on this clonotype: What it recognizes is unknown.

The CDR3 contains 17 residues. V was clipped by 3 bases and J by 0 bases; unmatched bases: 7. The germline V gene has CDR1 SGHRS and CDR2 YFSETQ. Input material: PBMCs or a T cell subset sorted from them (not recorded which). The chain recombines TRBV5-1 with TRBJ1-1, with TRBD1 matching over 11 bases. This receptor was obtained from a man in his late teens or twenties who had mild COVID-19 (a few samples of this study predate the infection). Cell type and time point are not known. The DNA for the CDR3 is TGCGCCAGCAGCTGGGGGACAGGGGGTCCCATGAACACTGAAGCTTTCTTT. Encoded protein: CASSWGTGGPMNTEAFF.